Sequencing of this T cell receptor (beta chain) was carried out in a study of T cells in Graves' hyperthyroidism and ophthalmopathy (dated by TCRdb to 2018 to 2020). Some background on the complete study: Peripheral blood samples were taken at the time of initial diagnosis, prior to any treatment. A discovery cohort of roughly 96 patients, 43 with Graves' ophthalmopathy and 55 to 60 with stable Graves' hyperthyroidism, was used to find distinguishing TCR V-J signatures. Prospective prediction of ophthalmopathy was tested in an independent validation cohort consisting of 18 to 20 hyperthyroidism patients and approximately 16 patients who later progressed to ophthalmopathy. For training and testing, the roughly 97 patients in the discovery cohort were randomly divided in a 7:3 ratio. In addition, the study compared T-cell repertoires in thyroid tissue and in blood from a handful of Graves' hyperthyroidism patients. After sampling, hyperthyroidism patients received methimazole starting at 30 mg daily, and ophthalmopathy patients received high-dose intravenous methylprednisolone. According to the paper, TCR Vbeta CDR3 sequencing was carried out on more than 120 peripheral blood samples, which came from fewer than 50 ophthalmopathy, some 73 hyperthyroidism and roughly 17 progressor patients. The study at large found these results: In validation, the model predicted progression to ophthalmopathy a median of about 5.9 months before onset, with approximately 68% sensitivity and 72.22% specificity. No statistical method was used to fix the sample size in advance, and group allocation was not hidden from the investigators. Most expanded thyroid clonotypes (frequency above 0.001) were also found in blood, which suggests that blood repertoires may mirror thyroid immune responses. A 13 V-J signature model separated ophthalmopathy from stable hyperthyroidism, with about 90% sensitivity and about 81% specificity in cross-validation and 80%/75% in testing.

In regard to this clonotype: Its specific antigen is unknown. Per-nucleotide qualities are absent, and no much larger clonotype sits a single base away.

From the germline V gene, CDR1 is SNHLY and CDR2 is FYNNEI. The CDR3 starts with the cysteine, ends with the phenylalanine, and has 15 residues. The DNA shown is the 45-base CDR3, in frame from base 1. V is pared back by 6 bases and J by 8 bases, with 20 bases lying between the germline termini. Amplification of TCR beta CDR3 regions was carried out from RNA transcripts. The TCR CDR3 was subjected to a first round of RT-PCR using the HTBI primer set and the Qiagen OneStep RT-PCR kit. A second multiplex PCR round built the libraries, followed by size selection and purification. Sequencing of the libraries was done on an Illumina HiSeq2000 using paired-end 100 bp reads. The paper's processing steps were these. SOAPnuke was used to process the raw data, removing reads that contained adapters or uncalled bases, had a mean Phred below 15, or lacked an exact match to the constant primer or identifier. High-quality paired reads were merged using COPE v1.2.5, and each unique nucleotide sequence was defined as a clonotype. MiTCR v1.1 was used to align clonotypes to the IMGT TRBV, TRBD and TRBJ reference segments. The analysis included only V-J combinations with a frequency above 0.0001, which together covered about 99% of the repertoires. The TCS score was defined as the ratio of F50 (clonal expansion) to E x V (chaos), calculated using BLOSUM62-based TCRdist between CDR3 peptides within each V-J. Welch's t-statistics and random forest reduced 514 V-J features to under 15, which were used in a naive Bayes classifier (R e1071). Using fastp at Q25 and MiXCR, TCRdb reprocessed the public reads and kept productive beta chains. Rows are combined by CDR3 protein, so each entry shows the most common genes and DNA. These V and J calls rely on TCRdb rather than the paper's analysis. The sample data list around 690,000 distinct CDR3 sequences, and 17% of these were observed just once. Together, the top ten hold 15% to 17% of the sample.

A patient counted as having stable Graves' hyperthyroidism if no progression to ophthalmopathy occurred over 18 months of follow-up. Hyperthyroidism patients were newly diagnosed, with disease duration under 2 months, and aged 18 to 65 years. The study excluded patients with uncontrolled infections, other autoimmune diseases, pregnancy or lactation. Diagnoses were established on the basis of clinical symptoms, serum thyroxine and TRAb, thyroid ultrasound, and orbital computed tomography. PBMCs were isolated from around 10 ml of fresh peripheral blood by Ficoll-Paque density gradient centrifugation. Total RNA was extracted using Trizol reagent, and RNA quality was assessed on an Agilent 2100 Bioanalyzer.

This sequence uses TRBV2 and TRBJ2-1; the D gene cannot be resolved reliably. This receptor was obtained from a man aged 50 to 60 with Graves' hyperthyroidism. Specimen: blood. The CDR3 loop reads CASRPLGSGYDEQFF. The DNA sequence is TGTGCCAGCAGGCCCCTAGGTTCAGGTTACGATGAGCAGTTCTTC.